The entry that follows covers one T cell receptor beta chain sequence. Its antigen remains undetermined. No clone much larger than this one lies a single base away; base qualities are absent. The sample comes from a study of shared clonotypes between healthy human individuals (dated by TCRdb to 2019 to 2021). Concerning the study at large: The cohort included a few men and a couple of women between 18 and 49 years of age. For each donor, CD4 naive and CD4 memory were each run on three plates, CD8 naive on two plates, and CD8 memory on one plate. To estimate repertoire size and how much clonotypes are shared between individuals, the study performed deep sequencing of blood TCR repertoires from roughly five healthy adults. Different laboratories and diverse techniques were used to prepare libraries and sequence TCR repertoires, to increase sequencing depth and limit assay-specific biases. Each donor's leukapheresis produced roughly between roughly 0.85 and 9 billion PBMCs.

TCR CDR3 regions were amplified from genomic DNA by multiplex PCR using the deep immunoSEQ assay. Extracted genomic DNA from each cell subset was distributed evenly across all wells of several immunoSEQ 96-well plates, and each plate was treated as a replicate. Each replicate PCR for sorted subsets received about 180 ng genomic DNA, equal to about 29,000 T cell genomes. Purified libraries were measured with a Qubit 3.0 fluorometer, size-checked on a Bioanalyzer 2100, and measured again with the KAPA Library Quantification kit. Every immunoSEQ 96-well plate was sequenced on a separate single-read 150-cycle Illumina NextSeq 550 flow cell. The published analysis was carried out like this. Because the immunoSEQ output held only junctional sequences and lacked quality scores, the filtering could not match the filtering applied to full-length reads. Sequences were annotated with PyIR, a Python wrapper for IgBLAST v1.9, and V/J genes and CDR3 were assigned using IMGT germline references. Reads with weak V/J assignments (E-value above 1e-6), missing CDR3, stop codons, out-of-frame junctions, or ambiguous translated residues were removed. V3J clonotypes were defined as sequences sharing the same inferred V gene, J gene, and CDR3 amino acid sequence. To compute the percentage overlap between repertoires, the number of shared unique clonotypes was divided by the size of the smaller repertoire. Three approaches were used to assess repertoire richness: RTK rarefaction, the Chao1 estimator, and Recon v2.1 estimates of unobserved clonotypes. For all TCRbeta clonotypes obtained by the gDNA method from four donors, generation probabilities were computed with OLGA. Imported from immuneACCESS, the table was reduced by TCRdb to in-frame sequences with V and J called. These copies leave out some clones; in studies compared against another copy, an unresolved V gene accounts for under half, and the cause of the remainder is not known. V and J calls plus clone size are reproduced from that table; the DNA served to infer D and trimming. The sample records approximately 710,000 clones, less than 95% of which are singletons. The ten largest clones represent 30% to 40% of the sample.

The donors were healthy, HIV-negative adults who had no recently reported acute infections or vaccinations. Every donor was a Caucasian adult residing in Nashville, Tennessee, USA. The CD8 memory samples were a combination of magnetically selected CD45RO+ cells and CCR7-negative CD45RA+ effector memory (TemRA) cells. After blood collection by leukapheresis, PBMCs were isolated using Ficoll-Histopaque density gradient centrifugation and then cryopreserved in the vapor phase of liquid nitrogen. Analytical flow cytometry was used to check the purity and quantity of every magnetically sorted T cell population. Each sorted fraction had its genomic DNA isolated and then quantified by UV absorbance on a Nanodrop 2000c. As encoded in the germline V gene, CDR1 is MDHEN while CDR2 is SYDVKM. The CDR3 covers 11 residues, taking in both the cysteine and the phenylalanine. The read is trimmed to its CDR3 DNA, 33 bases read in frame from base 1. Trimming costs V 5 bases and J 7 bases, and their ends lie 8 bases apart.

Results and caveats for the whole study, not just this receptor: Based on pairwise subsampling, the degree of clonotype sharing among donors was expected to be affected by sequencing depth. Incomplete sequencing was indicated by rarefaction of sorted-subset datasets, despite the large sequencing depth. Compared with non-shared clonotypes, clonotypes shared by all four sorted-subset donors had higher generation probabilities. Because the study included only a small number of donors, the genetic and exposure-history diversity represented was limited. About 5% of naive CD4, roughly 3.6% of naive CD8, about 2.4% of memory CD4, and around 0.42% of memory CD8 clonotypes were shared across several donors. Sampling was restricted to blood, and TCR repertoires in tissues likely differ from the TCR repertoires found in blood. Naive subsets generally had larger estimated clonotype richness than memory subsets did.

Specimen: memory CD8+ T cells from PBMCs. The meaning of the sample's cell subset or site label: CD45RO+ cells pooled with CCR7-negative TemRA cells. The chain uses TRBV28 and TRBJ1-1, with TRBD1 as a weak D call on 5 bases. The TCR comes from a man in his late teens or twenties in good health. Some clones in this sample may be carry-over from other donors' samples. The sequence in DNA is TGTGCCAGCAGTGCGGGGGGTGAAGCTTTCTTT. This translates into CASSAGGEAFF.